One sample yielded the 17 T cell receptor beta chains listed below, sequenced in a study of human T cells and chemical hapten exposure (dated by TCRdb to the early 2020s). The library was built by means of RACE. Sequenced using a NextSeq 500. The public reads were quality trimmed at Q25 with fastp and then assembled into clones with MiXCR by TCRdb, keeping productive beta chains. Every CDR3 protein is listed once, alongside the most common genes and DNA of its rows. Across this sample there are 100,000 or so distinct CDR3 sequences, with about 9.3% seen only once. The ten largest account for approximately 2% of the sample. The sample's time point label, in plain terms: patch test 2, 6 weeks after DPC sensitization. Explained via the paper, the treatment or condition label denotes: therapeutic diphenylcyclopropenone sensitization with weekly scalp DPC. Sequencing was performed on whole blood, taken in connection with sensitization to the hapten diphenylcyclopropenone (DPC). The receptors stem from a woman aged 40-49 years with alopecia areata. Some clones in this sample may be carry-over from other donors' samples.

A few counts support this clonotype. This chain links TRBV28 with TRBJ1-5; D ambiguous. In germline, CDR1 is MDHEN, CDR2 SYDVKM. Between the trimmed V and J ends, which lost 3 bases and 0 bases, there was a span of 9 bases. The CDR3 spans 15 residues. As DNA, the CDR3 is TGTGCCAGCAGTTTTCTACTTATTAGCAATCAGCCCCAGCATTTT. Protein product: CASSFLLISNQPQHF. The whole variable domain, filled in from reference TRBV28 and TRBJ1-5, reads DVKVTQSSRYLVKRTGEKVFLECVQDMDHENMFWYRQDPGLGLRLIYFSYDVKMKEKGDIPEGYSVSREKKERFSLILESASTNQTSMYLCASSFLLISNQPQHFGDGTRLSIL.

The chain is built from TRBV20-1 and TRBJ2-4; 9 bases align to TRBD1. Germline CDR1 reads DFQATT; CDR2 reads SNEGSKA (reference sequence). V shed 5 bases and J 0 bases; nucleotides not matched to a gene: 17. This CDR3 has 19 residues. The CDR3 here is CSAAPAGTGSLLAKNIQYF. The CDR3 DNA follows: TGCAGTGCTGCCCCCGCCGGGACAGGGTCTCTTCTAGCCAAAAACATTCAGTACTTC.

V is TRBV23-1 and J is TRBJ2-7; the match to TRBD1 covers 10 bases. TRBV23-1 is noted as an ORF with a role that remains uncertain. The length of the CDR3 is 17 residues. V was clipped by 0 bases and J by 3 bases; unmatched bases: 8. Written as DNA, the CDR3 is TGCGCCAGCAGTCAATCGGATGAGACAGGGGGCGACTACGAGCAGTACTTC. This gives the protein CASSQSDETGGDYEQYF.

This clonotype was seen ten or more times. The chain couples TRBV12-3 or TRBV12-4 to TRBJ1-2; no firm D call. The CDR3 has 13 amino acids. V was shortened by 5 bases and J by 4 bases, with 11 bases between the two germline ends. Here the CDR3 DNA reads TGTGCCAGCAGTCCCTCTACCTTCTATGGCTACACCTTC. Its protein is CASSPSTFYGYTF.

This clonotype was recorded a few times. In DNA, the CDR3 is TGTGCCAGCTTAATGACAGGGGGCAGGGCGAATACACTTGGCTATGGCTACACCTTC. Its translation: CASLMTGGRANTLGYGYTF. V usage is TRBV28 and J usage is TRBJ1-2, with 10 bases fitting TRBD1. CDR3 length: 19 amino acids. Germline V gene lookup returns CDR1 MDHEN and CDR2 SYDVKM. The J segment lost 4 bases and the V segment lost 8 bases, leaving 22 bases of the junction unmatched.

The chain is built from TRBV5-1 and TRBJ2-2; 9 positions agree with TRBD2. This CDR3 spans 16 amino acids. Germline CDR1 and CDR2: SGHRS and YFSETQ. The ends lost 2 bases at V and 4 bases at J; junction bases unmatched: 6. The CDR3 coding sequence is TGCGCCAGCAGCTTATCTAGTAGCGGGAGCACCGGGGAGCTGTTTTTT. It codes for CASSLSSSGSTGELFF.

This clonotype was observed a few times. V is TRBV11-2 and J is TRBJ2-7; 9 nucleotides line up with TRBD1. The CDR3 is 14 residues long. Germline V gene data show CDR1 as SGHAT and CDR2 as FQNNGV. Trimming cost V 7 bases and J 3 bases; bases outside gene matches: 7. The CDR3 spells CASIPGQGNYEQYF. In DNA, the CDR3 is TGTGCCAGCATTCCTGGACAGGGGAACTACGAGCAGTACTTC.

This clonotype was counted a few times. J is TRBJ2-1 and V is TRBV12-3 or TRBV12-4, with 11 positions matching TRBD2. CDR3 length: 15 residues. V was pared by 6 bases and J by 6 bases, with 7 bases of the junction left unmatched. CDR3 residues: CASSELAGVPNEQFF. The CDR3 DNA is TGTGCCAGCAGCGAACTAGCGGGAGTTCCCAATGAGCAGTTCTTC.

This clonotype was seen at least ten times. V usage is TRBV7-8 and J usage is TRBJ2-2; a possible D gene is TRBD1 (5 bases). V was pared by 3 bases and J by 4 bases, with 9 bases between. From germline, CDR1 is SGHVS and CDR2 FQNEAQ. This CDR3 contains 14 residues. This CDR3 reads CASSFFGATGELFF. CDR3 nucleotide sequence: TGTGCCAGCAGCTTTTTTGGGGCCACCGGGGAGCTGTTTTTT.

This clonotype was picked up many times. The V gene is TRBV5-1, the J gene TRBJ2-7; 10 bases agree with TRBD2. Germline CDR1 is SGHRS and CDR2 is YFSETQ. Trimming took 2 bases from V and 0 from J; bases not matched to a gene: 14. The CDR3 covers 19 residues. CDR3 region: CASSFLPRLAGVSSYEQYF. The CDR3 coding sequence is TGCGCCAGCAGCTTCCTCCCCAGGCTAGCGGGAGTCAGCTCCTACGAGCAGTACTTC.

Ten or more counts support this clonotype. The chain recombines TRBV7-2 with TRBJ2-7; D ambiguous. CDR3 length equals 15 residues. Trimming took off 1 base at V and 0 bases at J, with 10 bases between the two ends. Germline values: CDR1 SGHTA, CDR2 FQGNSA. CDR3 sequence: CASSLVVDRSYEQYF. CDR3 DNA: TGTGCCAGCAGCTTAGTGGTCGATCGCTCCTACGAGCAGTACTTC.

This rearrangement joins TRBV12-3 or TRBV12-4 to TRBJ2-4; 8 positions agree with TRBD1. The trim removed 6 bases at V and 5 bases at J, leaving 0 bases unmatched. The CDR3 covers 12 residues. The CDR3 DNA follows: TGTGCCAGCAGGACAGGGGAAAACATTCAGTACTTC. This sequence encodes CASRTGENIQYF.

This clonotype was seen a handful of times. Here the CDR3 DNA reads TGTGCCAGCGCGTTGGACAGATCCTACGAGCAGTACTTC. It translates to CASALDRSYEQYF. The chain is built from TRBV6-5 and TRBJ2-7; D possibly corresponds to TRBD1 (6 bases). CDR3 length equals 13 residues. From germline, CDR1 is MNHEY and CDR2 SVGAGI. V was trimmed by 8 bases and J by 1 base, leaving 12 bases between them.

The chain carries TRBV7-2 and TRBJ2-5; D call uncertain. Trimming cost V 0 bases and J 5 bases, with 7 bases left between them. Germline-derived CDR1 and CDR2 are SGHTA and FQGNSA. The CDR3 extends over 13 amino acids. The CDR3 sequence: CASSLARAETQYF. In DNA form, the CDR3 reads TGTGCCAGCAGCTTAGCGCGCGCGGAGACCCAGTACTTC. Drawing the rest from reference TRBV7-2 and TRBJ2-5, the complete variable domain is GAGVSQSPSNKVTEKGKDVELRCDPISGHTALYWYRQSLGQGLEFLIYFQGNSAPDKSGLPSDRFSAERTGGSVSTLTIQRTQQEDSAVYLCASSLARAETQYFGPGTRLLVL.

This clonotype was seen a handful of times. The chain employs TRBV7-2 and TRBJ1-5; TRBD1 is a possible D gene (5 bases). The CDR3 is 15 residues long. In germline, CDR1 is SGHTA, CDR2 FQGNSA. V lost 2 bases to trimming and J lost 1 base, with 9 bases between them. CDR3 protein: CASSLMRGSNQPQHF. The CDR3 DNA sequence: TGTGCCAGCAGCTTAATGAGGGGCAGCAATCAGCCCCAGCATTTT.

There are many counts of this clonotype. This chain joins TRBV7-9 and TRBJ2-3, with D possibly being TRBD2 (6 bases). CDR1 and CDR2 from the germline V gene are SEHNR and FQNEAQ (reference sequence). The ends were cut back, 4 bases at V and 3 bases at J, with 14 bases in the middle. The CDR3 loop spans 15 amino acids. In DNA form, the CDR3 reads TGTGCCAGCAGCTCAAGACTGGAGGGTACAGATACGCAGTATTTT. It yields the protein CASSSRLEGTDTQYF.

This clonotype was recorded a few times. V gene TRBV5-1 combines with J gene TRBJ2-3; a possible D gene is TRBD2 (7 bases). This CDR3 is 16 amino acids long. Trimming left V 2 bases short and J 4 bases short, with 17 bases between. Germline-derived CDR1 and CDR2 are SGHRS and YFSETQ. CDR3 bases: TGCGCCAGCAGCTTTTCCGCGGGGGCCGCCGCAGATACGCAGTATTTT. It yields the protein CASSFSAGAAADTQYF.